This T cell receptor beta chain came from a study of regulatory T cells in long-lasting Graves disease. The study's findings and limits: TRBV28 was favored in persistent disease, as were TRBJ1-2 and TRBJ2-5.

Time point reported: newly diagnosed GD, antithyroid drugs for less than 3 months. RNA extracted from PBMCs served as the sequencing template. The CDR3 sequence is 14 residues long. Germline V CDR1 and CDR2: SGHRS, YFSETQ. The V gene end was trimmed by 7 bases and the J gene end by 4 bases; junction bases not matched to a gene: 4. Sequencing libraries for TCR beta were prepared with iRepertoire HTBI primers and Arm-PCR of CDR3 regions. TCRdb reanalysed the multiplex PCR reads using MiXCR and keeps one entry per CDR3 protein. The table records roughly 260,000 distinct CDR3 sequences, 15% to 20% of them present only once. Ten or more counts support this clonotype. What it binds is unknown. These data were also filed under a second study, of T cells in Graves' hyperthyroidism and ophthalmopathy.

This TCR was sampled from a woman aged 30 to 39 with Graves disease. The chain is built from TRBV5-1 and TRBJ2-1; 11 nucleotides agree with TRBD2. The starting material was peripheral blood mononuclear cells (PBMCs), obtained at new diagnosis, from a patient treated with antithyroid drugs. This CDR3 is CASQLAGGYNEQFF. CDR3 sequence (DNA): TGCGCCAGCCAGTTAGCGGGGGGGTACAATGAGCAGTTCTTC. The full variable domain, rest sourced from reference TRBV5-1 and TRBJ2-1, is KAGVTQTPRYLIKTRGQQVTLSCSPISGHRSVSWYQQTPGQGLQFLFEYFSETQRNKGNFPGRFSGRQFSNSRSEMNVSTLELGDSALYLCASQLAGGYNEQFFGPGTRLTVL.